The TCR beta chain under discussion was sequenced for a study of T-cell memory formation after mild COVID-19. The wider study: For the most part, TCR clusters were specific to one donor. Whole-study findings and limits: Second-wave clones that peaked on day 37 lacked confirmed SARS-CoV-2 specificity.

On this clonotype: Antigen: not known. The limits of the CDR3 on the DNA are not certain, so only TCRdb's listed CDR3 is given.

Sample barcodes and UMIs were carried by the TCR alpha and TCR beta cDNA libraries that 5'RACE generated with constant-segment primers. TCRdb redid the calling of the 5' RACE reads with MiXCR, one entry per CDR3 protein. There are 500,000 to 650,000 distinct CDR3 sequences in the sample; roughly 20% occur only once, and roughly 8.1% lies in the top ten. With termini counted, the CDR3 has 14 amino acids. The chain uses TRBV12-3 or TRBV12-4 and TRBJ2-1. The sample comprised PBMCs or a T cell subset sorted from them (not recorded which). The sequence was collected from an adult woman who had mild COVID-19 (a few samples of this study predate the infection). Cell type and time point are not known. CDR3 amino acids: CASSSSGTWDEQFF.